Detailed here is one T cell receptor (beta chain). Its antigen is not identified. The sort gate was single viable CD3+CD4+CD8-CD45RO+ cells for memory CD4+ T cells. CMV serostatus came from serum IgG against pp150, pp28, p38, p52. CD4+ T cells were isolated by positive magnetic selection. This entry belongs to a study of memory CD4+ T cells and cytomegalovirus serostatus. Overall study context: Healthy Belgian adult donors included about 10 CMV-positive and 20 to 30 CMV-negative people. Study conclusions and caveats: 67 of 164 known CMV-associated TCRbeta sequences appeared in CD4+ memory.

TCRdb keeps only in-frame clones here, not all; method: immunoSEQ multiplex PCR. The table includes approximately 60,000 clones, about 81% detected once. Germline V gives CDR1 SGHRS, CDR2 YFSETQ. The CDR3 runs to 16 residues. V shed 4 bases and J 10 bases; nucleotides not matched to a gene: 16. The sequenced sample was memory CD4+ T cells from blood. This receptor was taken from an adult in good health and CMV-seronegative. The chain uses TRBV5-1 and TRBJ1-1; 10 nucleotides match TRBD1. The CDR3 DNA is TGCGCCAGCAGCGATGGGACAGGGGATAAGAGATTCTCAGCTTTCTTT. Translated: CASSDGTGDKRFSAFF.